The 3 T cell receptor beta chains below come from one sample, sequenced in a study of T cell responses to AZD1222 COVID-19 vaccine. The table came from immunoSEQ multiplex PCR; TCRdb's copy has only in-frame clones and leaves some out. The repertoire holds about 140,000 clones, with about 90% as singletons. The starting material was peripheral blood, obtained on day 0 of AZD1222 vaccination. The receptors come from an adult in good health.

The chain recombines TRBV10-3 with TRBJ2-1; a possible D gene is TRBD2 (6 bases). V was trimmed by 1 base and J by 3 bases, leaving 10 bases between them. Germline-derived CDR1 and CDR2 are ENHRY and SYGVKD. The CDR3 loop spans 15 amino acids. The CDR3 is CAISEFGEDYNEQFF. In DNA, the CDR3 is TGTGCCATCAGTGAGTTTGGGGAGGACTACAATGAGCAGTTCTTC.

The chain is built from TRBV4-1 and TRBJ1-2; possible D gene TRBD1, 5 bases. This CDR3 contains 14 residues. Trimming left V 4 bases short and J 7 bases short, with 16 bases between. The V gene's germline CDR1 is MGHRA and CDR2 YSYEKL. CDR3 in DNA: TGCGCCAGCAGCCTACCCGGGACCAACCTTGGCTACACCTTC. This translates into CASSLPGTNLGYTF.

V and J are TRBV28 and TRBJ2-7, with D possibly being TRBD1 or TRBD2 (5 bases each). Trimming shortened V by 7 bases and J by 0 bases, and 28 bases separated the two germline ends. This CDR3 region has 19 residues. Germline V gene sequence: CDR1 MDHEN, CDR2 SYDVKM. For the CDR3, the DNA is TGTGCCAGCAAACCCCCTACCGGGACCGTTGTCCAGAGCTCCTACGAGCAGTACTTC. Protein product: CASKPPTGTVVQSSYEQYF.